The subject of this entry is one TCR beta chain. Its antigen is undetermined. Peripheral blood genomic DNA, not sorted cells or RNA, was the template. CDR3 length equals 15 residues. Trimming left V 5 bases short and J 2 bases short, with 15 bases between. Germline CDR1 MDHEN, CDR2 SYDVKM. This entry belongs to a study of T cell repertoires in aging, cancer and after chemotherapy. Broader study findings: Across the chemotherapy interval, each cancer cohort showed higher median generation probability, suggesting thymic rebound.

A mixed TRB-A/B primer pool amplified rearranged TRB by multiplex touch-down PCR. TCRdb used MiXCR to reprocess the multiplex PCR reads, holding one entry per CDR3 protein. The sample includes a few thousand distinct CDR3 sequences, 28% seen only once; the top ten take more than 8.5%. The source material was blood. V is TRBV28 and J is TRBJ1-2; D not resolved. This clonotype was sampled from a human donor with a solid tumor. The CDR3 nucleotides are TGTGCCAGCAGTCTAGGATTTGAGGGCAACTATGGCTACACCTTC. Translating gives CASSLGFEGNYGYTF.